These 24 T cell receptor beta chains share one sample of origin, sequenced in a study of blood T cell repertoires in COVID-19. Generated by immunoSEQ multiplex PCR, the TCRdb table keeps only in-frame clones and is missing some. The sample includes 120,000 to 150,000 clones, over 70% of them seen just once. Sequencing was performed on PBMCs or T cells enriched from blood (not recorded which). These receptors were collected from a middle-aged man in a cohort exposed to, infected with or recovered from COVID-19 (not recorded which).

This sequence joins TRBV5-4 and TRBJ2-3; TRBD2 matches 7 bases. The CDR3 has 14 amino acids. V shed 1 base and J 1 base; nucleotides not matched to a gene: 0. CDR1 is SGHNT, CDR2 YYREEE, per germline (reference sequence). CDR3 amino acids: CASSLSGGTDTQYF. As DNA, the CDR3 is TGTGCCAGCAGCTTGAGCGGGGGCACAGATACGCAGTATTTT.

The chain employs TRBV5-1 and TRBJ2-5; tentatively, D is TRBD2 (5 bases). CDR1 and CDR2 from the germline V gene are SGHRS and YFSETQ. The CDR3 runs 13 residues. V lost 2 bases and J lost 5, with 10 bases in between. The CDR3 nucleotides read TGCGCCAGCAGCTTAGGACTTGGGGAGACCCAGTACTTC. Translated, it gives CASSLGLGETQYF.

The chain carries TRBV27 and TRBJ2-7; 7 positions match TRBD2. Germline CDR1 and CDR2: MNHEY and SMNVEV (reference sequence). This CDR3 is 13 amino acids long. Trimming at V came to 6 bases and at J to 4 bases, leaving 6 bases not matched to a gene. The CDR3 loop reads CASRLASGYEQYF. In DNA form, the CDR3 reads TGTGCCAGCAGGTTGGCTAGCGGTTACGAGCAGTACTTC.

V gene TRBV7-9 combines with J gene TRBJ1-6, with 7 bases that match TRBD1. This CDR3 region has 14 residues. The trim removed 5 bases at V and 10 bases at J, leaving 8 bases unmatched. The germline V gene encodes CDR1 SEHNR and CDR2 FQNEAQ (reference sequence). In DNA, the CDR3 is TGTGCCAGCAGCATACAGACAGGGCGCTCACCCCTCCACTTT. Protein product: CASSIQTGRSPLHF.

This clone has more than one count but fewer than ten. This chain links TRBV14 with TRBJ1-3, with D unclear. The CDR3 sequence is 12 residues long. The germline CDR1 and CDR2 sequences are SGHDN and FVKESK. V was trimmed by 5 bases and J by 3 bases, leaving 5 bases between them. The CDR3 spells CASSSIGNTIYF. CDR3 DNA sequence: TGTGCCAGCAGCTCTATTGGAAACACCATATATTTT.

This chain joins TRBV3-1 (or the pseudogene TRBV3-2) and TRBJ2-7, with a possible D match to TRBD2 (6 bases). V was cut by 5 bases and J by 4 bases, with 15 bases left in between. Germline CDR1 reads LGHDT; CDR2 reads YNNKEL (reference sequence). The CDR3 loop spans 14 amino acids. The CDR3 sequence is CASSVPGLPYEQYF. The CDR3, as DNA: TGTGCCAGCAGCGTTCCGGGACTCCCGTACGAGCAGTACTTC.

V usage is TRBV24-1 and J usage is TRBJ2-5, with 7 bases matching TRBD1. Germline V gene sequence: CDR1 KGHDR, CDR2 SFDVKD. CDR3 length: 13 residues. V was pared by 4 bases and J by 4 bases, with 2 bases of the junction left unmatched. CDR3: CATSEGQPETQYF. CDR3 DNA sequence: TGTGCCACCAGTGAGGGACAGCCAGAGACCCAGTACTTC.

J is TRBJ2-7 and V is TRBV19, with no clear D. Germline CDR1 LNHDA, CDR2 SQIVND (reference sequence). V gave up 1 base and J gave up 3 bases, with 16 bases separating them. The CDR3 sequence is 16 residues long. This CDR3 is CASSIAPGPLSYEQYF. For the CDR3, the DNA is TGTGCCAGTAGTATAGCCCCGGGTCCGCTTAGCTACGAGCAGTACTTC.

The rearrangement links TRBV30 to TRBJ1-1; no firm D call. Germline CDR1 reads GTSNPN; CDR2 reads SVGIG (reference sequence). This CDR3 spans 13 amino acids. Trimming stripped 5 bases from V and 0 bases from J, with 10 bases between. In DNA form, the CDR3 reads TGTGCCTGGTCCCCACAACTGAACACTGAAGCTTTCTTT. Its translation: CAWSPQLNTEAFF.

V usage is TRBV19 and J usage is TRBJ1-2; possible D gene TRBD1, 5 bases. Per the germline V gene, CDR1 is LNHDA and CDR2 is SQIVND (reference sequence). The length of the CDR3 is 13 residues. V dropped 11 bases and J dropped 2 bases, with 15 bases sitting between them. CDR3 in amino acids: CASLERGNYGYTF. CDR3 nucleotide sequence: TGTGCCTCTCTCGAACGGGGGAACTATGGCTACACCTTC.

A single count supports this clone. V is TRBV18 and J is TRBJ1-2, with 8 bases matching TRBD1. V shed 3 bases, J shed 5 bases, and the junction held 2 bases outside the gene matches. Germline values: CDR1 KGHSH, CDR2 LQKENI. This CDR3 is built from 13 residues. CDR3 bases: TGTGCCAGCTCACCGGACAGGGAATATGGCTACACCTTC. This gives the protein CASSPDREYGYTF.

The chain employs TRBV27 and TRBJ2-3, with a possible D match to TRBD1 (6 bases). CDR1 and CDR2 (germline): MNHEY, SMNVEV (reference sequence). V dropped 2 bases and J dropped 2 bases, with 11 bases sitting between them. The CDR3 runs to 15 residues. The CDR3 loop reads CASSLGGPATDTQYF. The CDR3 bases are TGTGCCAGCAGTTTAGGGGGCCCGGCCACAGATACGCAGTATTTT.

The V and J genes are TRBV6-2 or TRBV6-3 and TRBJ2-3; no clear D. Germline V CDR1 and CDR2: MNHEY, SVGEGT. V lost 0 bases, J lost 8 bases, and 12 bases lay in between. This CDR3 is built from 14 residues. CDR3 sequence reads: CASSYSTVAGTQYF. The DNA of the CDR3 is TGTGCCAGCAGTTACTCGACTGTCGCCGGTACGCAGTATTTT.

The rearrangement uses TRBV7-9 and TRBJ2-7, with TRBD2 matching 12 bases. The CDR3 is made up of 17 amino acids. Germline V gives CDR1 SEHNR, CDR2 FQNEAQ (reference sequence). J was trimmed by 0 bases and V by 4 bases; bases with no gene match: 7. This chain's CDR3 is CASSSGTSGRSSYEQYF. The CDR3, as DNA: TGTGCCAGCAGCTCCGGGACTAGCGGGCGCTCCTCCTACGAGCAGTACTTC.

The chain couples TRBV30 to TRBJ2-1; no definite D call. The CDR3 length is 12 residues. CDR1 is GTSNPN, CDR2 SVGIG, per germline (reference sequence). With 4 bases removed from V and 3 bases from J, the gap between germline ends came to 7 bases. The CDR3: CAWMTHYNEQFF. Here the CDR3 DNA reads TGTGCCTGGATGACACACTACAATGAGCAGTTCTTC.

V usage is TRBV2 and J usage is TRBJ2-5; D is undetermined. There are 13 residues in the CDR3. V dropped 6 bases and J dropped 0 bases, with 8 bases sitting between them. Germline CDR1 reads SNHLY; CDR2 reads FYNNEI. CDR3 sequence (DNA): TGTGCCAGCAGAAACGGGTACCAAGAGACCCAGTACTTC. Translating it yields CASRNGYQETQYF.

This sequence joins TRBV5-1 and TRBJ2-7; 12 nucleotides match TRBD1. The V segment lost 3 bases and the J segment 1 base; nucleotides outside the gene matches: 2. This CDR3 is built from 15 residues. Germline V gene sequence: CDR1 SGHRS, CDR2 YFSETQ. The DNA for the CDR3 is TGCGCCAGCAGCTGGGGACAGGGGGCTTCCTACGAGCAGTACTTC. This sequence encodes CASSWGQGASYEQYF.

The rearrangement uses TRBV2 and TRBJ1-1, with 7 positions matching TRBD1. Germline CDR1 SNHLY, CDR2 FYNNEI. Losses at the gene ends were 4 bases for V and 1 base for J; bases not matched to a gene: 3. CDR3 size: 14 residues. Here the CDR3 DNA reads TGTGCCAGCAGTGGACAGGGTCGGAACACTGAAGCTTTCTTT. It translates to CASSGQGRNTEAFF.

This clone was counted a few times. The CDR3 DNA reads as TGCAGCGTGGGGGGGACAGGGGCTGGAGATACGCAGTATTTT. Translating it yields CSVGGTGAGDTQYF. The V gene is TRBV29-1, the J gene TRBJ2-3, with 10 bases matching TRBD1. This CDR3 is built from 14 residues. The trim removed 6 bases at V and 5 bases at J, leaving 8 bases unmatched. Germline CDR1 is SQVTM and CDR2 is ANQGSEA.

The chain employs TRBV6-5 and TRBJ2-7; 8 positions match TRBD2. The CDR3 totals 15 residues. Germline V CDR1 and CDR2: MNHEY, SVGAGI. Trimming cost V 4 bases and J 0 bases; bases outside gene matches: 5. The CDR3 DNA sequence: TGTGCCAGCAGTTCCACTAGCGGTGGCTCCTACGAGCAGTACTTC. Protein: CASSSTSGGSYEQYF.

The rearrangement uses TRBV9 and TRBJ1-5, with D perhaps TRBD1 (5 bases). The CDR3 has 15 amino acids. Germline lookup yields CDR1 SGDLS and CDR2 YYNGEE. Trimming left V 0 bases short and J 11 bases short, with 18 bases between. CDR3 sequence reads: CASSVVSIGESAQHF. CDR3 DNA: TGTGCCAGCAGCGTAGTTTCTATAGGGGAATCAGCCCAGCATTTT. Filled out from reference TRBV9 and TRBJ1-5, the complete variable domain reads DSGVTQTPKHLITATGQRVTLRCSPRSGDLSVYWYQQSLDQGLQFLIQYYNGEERAKGNILERFSAQQFPDLHSELNLSSLELGDSALYFCASSVVSIGESAQHFGDGTRLSIL.

This chain links TRBV7-3 with TRBJ2-7; 9 positions match TRBD2. Germline CDR1 and CDR2: SGHTA and FQGTGA. Trimming took 2 bases from V and 0 from J; bases not matched to a gene: 2. The CDR3 loop spans 15 amino acids. CDR3 region: CASSLDSGSSYEQYF. The DNA of the CDR3 is TGTGCCAGCAGCTTAGATAGCGGGAGCTCCTACGAGCAGTACTTC.

The chain couples TRBV7-9 to TRBJ1-2; D unclear. CDR1 and CDR2 from the germline V gene are SEHNR and FQNEAQ (reference sequence). This CDR3 is 14 amino acids long. The V and J ends lost 4 bases and 5 bases respectively, with 14 bases between them. For the CDR3, the DNA is TGTGCCAGCAGCTCCGGAGACCCTCGGTATGGCTACACCTTC. It yields the protein CASSSGDPRYGYTF.

The chain employs TRBV5-4 and TRBJ1-6; 7 bases agree with TRBD1. The germline V gene has CDR1 SGHNT and CDR2 YYREEE (reference sequence). The CDR3 covers 14 residues. V trimming: 4 bases; J trimming: 4 bases; junction bases outside the gene matches: 2. CDR3 sequence: CASSLQGYNSPLHF. The DNA for the CDR3 is TGTGCCAGCAGCCTACAGGGGTATAATTCACCCCTCCACTTT.